A selection of T cell receptor beta chains follows, all from one sample in a study of blood T cell repertoires in COVID-19. Generated by immunoSEQ multiplex PCR, the TCRdb table keeps only in-frame clones and is missing some. Here the sample spans about 88,000 clones, 72% being singletons. Sequences were obtained from peripheral blood. The receptors here all came from a woman in her sixties or seventies in a cohort sampled during active or convalescent COVID-19. CDR3s include the opening cysteine and the closing phenylalanine or tryptophan.

len,v_gene,j_gene,CDR3aa
16,TRBV10-2,TRBJ1-5,CASSEIRGLSNQPQHF
13,TRBV28,TRBJ1-2,CASSLNRGYGYTF
13,TRBV6-5,TRBJ2-1,CASRLTSYNEQFF
16,TRBV18,TRBJ2-2,CASSPPAGGPSGELFF
16,TRBV18,TRBJ2-7,CASSPRVSGPQGEQYF
16,TRBV7-2,TRBJ2-5,CASSLASVAGGGTQYF
13,TRBV13,TRBJ2-7,CASRQGALYEQYF
13,TRBV7-2,TRBJ2-3,CASSLGIPDTQYF
16,TRBV4-2,TRBJ2-3,CASSQVALISTDTQYF
16,TRBV5-1,TRBJ2-1,CASSLGLAGPYNEQFF
16,TRBV6-5,TRBJ2-3,CASSYNGLASTDTQYF
12,TRBV7-2,TRBJ1-1,CASSLDRPEAFF
16,TRBV5-1,TRBJ2-3,CASSPQAATSTDTQYF
14,TRBV5-1,TRBJ2-1,CASAATSEYNEQFF
15,TRBV6-6,TRBJ2-7,CASIFEARGVHEQYF
17,TRBV7-6,TRBJ2-1,CASSLRPGTGPYNEQFF
12,TRBV10-3,TRBJ2-3,CATRRGTDTQYF
15,TRBV7-9,TRBJ2-7,CASSLDGSRLGEQYF
15,TRBV7-2,TRBJ2-7,CASSSRAGGLYEQYF
15,TRBV15,TRBJ1-5,CATGQGDGPNQPQHF
14,TRBV10-3,TRBJ2-5,CAIRRTGGEETQYF
17,TRBV21-1,TRBJ2-3,CASSKALGQGATDTQYF
16,TRBV4-3,TRBJ2-3,CASSQDMYRGTDTQYF
17,TRBV19,TRBJ2-4,CASSGGLAEGTKNIQYF
13,TRBV9,TRBJ1-1,CASSATGNTEAFF
16,TRBV5-5,TRBJ2-1,CASSLGGESSYNEQFF
15,TRBV5-4,TRBJ1-1,CASSPKGPGQLGAFF